Following are 30 T cell receptor beta chains from one sample sequenced in a study of CD8 T cells in ankylosing spondylitis. TCRdb re-called the 5' RACE reads through MiXCR, storing one row per CDR3 protein. The repertoire consists of fewer than 350,000 distinct CDR3 sequences, with about 9.9% occurring once and the leading ten covering 9.1%. The specimen sequenced was blood, either unsorted or a sorted T cell fraction (not recorded which). The origin of the receptors is a female donor with ankylosing spondylitis or in good health (not recorded which).

In this sample, this clonotype turned up many times. This chain uses TRBV6-1 with TRBJ1-1; D remains ambiguous. In germline, CDR1 is MNHNS, CDR2 SASEGT. The CDR3 is 13 amino acids. Trimming removed 7 bases from V and 5 bases from J, with 14 bases in between. This CDR3 is CASIGIRVTEAFF. The CDR3 DNA follows: TGTGCCAGCATAGGTATTCGGGTTACTGAAGCTTTCTTT.

This clonotype appeared a few times. The chain has TRBV7-3 and TRBJ2-3; 7 positions match TRBD2. Germline trimming cut 1 base from V and 2 bases from J; bases unmatched to any gene: 3. This CDR3 is built from 15 residues. Germline CDR1 and CDR2: SGHTA and FQGTGA. CDR3 nucleotide sequence: TGTGCCAGCAGCTTAAAGGGAGGGTACACAGATACGCAGTATTTT. It is translated as CASSLKGGYTDTQYF. Using reference TRBV7-3 and TRBJ2-3 for the parts outside the CDR3, the full variable domain is GAGVSQTPSNKVTEKGKYVELRCDPISGHTALYWYRQSLGQGPEFLIYFQGTGAADDSGLPNDRFFAVRPEGSVSTLKIQRTERGDSAVYLCASSLKGGYTDTQYFGPGTRLTVL.

The CDR3 spells CASSVDRDDYGYTF. CDR3 sequence (DNA): TGCGCCAGCAGCGTGGACAGGGATGACTATGGCTACACCTTC. The chain joins TRBV5-1 to TRBJ1-2; 8 bases are shared with TRBD1. This CDR3 contains 14 residues. Germline CDR1 SGHRS, CDR2 YFSETQ. The trim removed 4 bases at V and 3 bases at J, leaving 5 bases unmatched.

This chain uses TRBV7-2 with TRBJ2-7; 7 bases agree with TRBD1. Germline V CDR1 and CDR2: SGHTA, FQGNSA. J lost 2 bases, V lost 2 bases, and 9 bases had no gene match. The CDR3 is 16 amino acids. The DNA for the CDR3 is TGTGCCAGCAGCTTATCCCGGACAGGTCCCCCCTACGAGCAGTACTTC. As protein: CASSLSRTGPPYEQYF.

In this sample, this clonotype turned up many times. The CDR3 sequence is CASRNGQDYEQYF. The CDR3 coding sequence is TGTGCCAGCAGGAACGGACAGGACTACGAGCAGTACTTC. This chain links TRBV28 with TRBJ2-7, with 7 bases identical to TRBD1. The CDR3 has 13 residues. CDR1 is MDHEN and CDR2 is SYDVKM in the germline V gene. J gave up 3 bases and V 6 bases, and 5 bases lay outside the gene matches. Variable domain in full (rest from reference TRBV28 and TRBJ2-7): DVKVTQSSRYLVKRTGEKVFLECVQDMDHENMFWYRQDPGLGLRLIYFSYDVKMKEKGDIPEGYSVSREKKERFSLILESASTNQTSMYLCASRNGQDYEQYFGPGTRLTVT.

This clonotype was observed at least ten times. The V call is TRBV5-1, the J call TRBJ1-4, with D unclear. Germline CDR1 is SGHRS and CDR2 is YFSETQ. V dropped 4 bases and J dropped 8 bases, with 12 bases sitting between them. This CDR3 has 13 residues. The CDR3 DNA reads as TGCGCCAGCAGCCCGGGAGGAGGGGAAAAACTGTTTTTT. The encoded protein is CASSPGGGEKLFF.

This clonotype was counted ten times or more. The chain has TRBV9 and TRBJ1-6, with a weak D call TRBD1 (6 bases). The CDR3 runs 15 residues. V lost 3 bases and J 8 bases, leaving 15 bases between the germline ends. CDR1 is SGDLS and CDR2 is YYNGEE in the germline V gene. The CDR3 spells CASSALPGADSPLHF. CDR3 nucleotide sequence: TGTGCCAGCAGCGCCCTTCCGGGGGCAGATTCACCCCTCCACTTT. Based on the CDR3 plus reference TRBV9 and TRBJ1-6, the full variable domain is DSGVTQTPKHLITATGQRVTLRCSPRSGDLSVYWYQQSLDQGLQFLIQYYNGEERAKGNILERFSAQQFPDLHSELNLSSLELGDSALYFCASSALPGADSPLHFGNGTRLTVT.

In nucleotides, the CDR3 is TGTGCCAGCAGTTGGACAGGAGAATCCTACAATGAGCAGTTCTTC. Amino acids: CASSWTGESYNEQFF. The rearrangement links TRBV2 to TRBJ2-1; 7 positions agree with TRBD1. Trimming took 5 bases from V and 1 from J; bases not matched to a gene: 5. The CDR3 runs to 15 residues. Germline CDR1 and CDR2: SNHLY and FYNNEI.

In this sample, this clonotype turned up a few times. The rearrangement links TRBV27 to TRBJ2-5; D assignment may be TRBD1 or TRBD2 (5 bases each). Trimming took off 8 bases at V and 5 bases at J, with 15 bases between the two ends. The CDR3 spans 13 residues. From germline, CDR1 is MNHEY and CDR2 SMNVEV (reference sequence). The CDR3 spells CASRDRSWETQYF. CDR3 coding DNA: TGTGCCAGCCGGGACCGATCTTGGGAGACCCAGTACTTC.

This clonotype was recorded at least ten times. The V and J genes are TRBV20-1 and TRBJ2-3; the D gene could be TRBD1 or TRBD2 (10 bases each). Trimming removed 7 bases from V and 5 bases from J, with 31 bases in between. The CDR3 length is 18 residues. CDR1 is DFQATT and CDR2 is SNEGSKA in the germline V gene (reference sequence). The CDR3 protein is CSVPDRGTSALQGDTQYF. As DNA, the CDR3 is TGCAGTGTCCCGGACAGGGGGACTAGCGCCCTACAGGGAGATACGCAGTATTTT.

J is TRBJ1-5 and V is TRBV6-6; the D gene is possibly TRBD1 (6 bases). With 4 bases removed from V and 5 bases from J, the gap between germline ends came to 9 bases. The CDR3 is 13 amino acids. The germline V gene has CDR1 MNHNY and CDR2 SVGAGI (reference sequence). The CDR3 loop is CASSLQGHQPQHF. The CDR3 bases are TGTGCCAGCAGTTTACAGGGTCATCAGCCCCAGCATTTT.

In its sample, this clonotype was seen a few times. J is TRBJ2-3 and V is TRBV5-1; 8 positions match TRBD2. CDR1 and CDR2 from the germline V gene are SGHRS and YFSETQ. The CDR3 runs to 15 residues. The junction had 6 bases not matched to a gene; V was cut back by 0 bases and J by 6 bases. The chain's CDR3 is CASSLAREGRDTQYF. The CDR3 DNA is TGCGCCAGCAGCTTGGCCCGGGAGGGCAGGGATACGCAGTATTTT.

This clonotype was observed many times. V is TRBV6-6 and J is TRBJ2-1; D remains ambiguous. Between the trimmed V and J ends, which lost 2 bases and 10 bases, there was a span of 3 bases. The CDR3 covers 10 residues. Germline CDR1 and CDR2: MNHNY and SVGAGI (reference sequence). This CDR3 is CASSYEEQFF. The CDR3 region has the DNA TGTGCCAGCAGTTACGAAGAGCAGTTCTTC.

This clonotype was recorded at least ten times. The chain joins TRBV20-1 to TRBJ2-5; D unresolved. The CDR3 extends over 14 amino acids. Germline values: CDR1 DFQATT, CDR2 SNEGSKA (reference sequence). V was trimmed by 0 bases and J by 1 base, leaving 9 bases between them. DNA of the CDR3: TGCAGTGCTAGAGATCTGGTCAGCCAAGAGACCCAGTACTTC. Translating it yields CSARDLVSQETQYF.

In the case of this clonotype: This sequence may be a read error, since a much larger clone differs from it by one base. The gene calls are TRBV3-1 and TRBJ1-2; D call uncertain. The V and J ends lost 0 bases and 10 bases respectively, with 9 bases between them. This CDR3 is built from 12 residues. Germline V lookup: CDR1 LGHDT, CDR2 YNNKEL (reference sequence). CDR3 in amino acids: CASSQEENVYTF. The CDR3, as DNA: TGTGCCAGCAGCCAAGAGGAGAATGTCTACACCTTC.

Only a few counts were recorded for this clonotype. This chain links TRBV27 with TRBJ2-3, with TRBD1 as a possible D gene (6 bases). V was clipped by 6 bases and J by 0 bases, with 7 bases between them. Germline V lookup: CDR1 MNHEY, CDR2 SMNVEV (reference sequence). The CDR3 has 13 residues. CDR3 in amino acids: CASRTGSTDTQYF. CDR3 nucleotides: TGTGCCAGCAGAACAGGGAGCACAGATACGCAGTATTTT.

This clonotype has a count of ten or more. The chain links TRBV20-1 to TRBJ2-1; 12 nucleotides align to TRBD2. This CDR3 is built from 15 residues. The germline CDR1 and CDR2 sequences are DFQATT and SNEGSKA (reference sequence). After removal of 0 bases from V and 9 bases from J, the junction contained 6 bases not matched to a gene. The CDR3 sequence: CSARDPLAGGPEQFF. For the CDR3, the DNA is TGCAGTGCTAGAGATCCGCTAGCGGGGGGGCCTGAGCAGTTCTTC.

This clonotype was recorded a few times. At one end, the junction sequence differs from germline, possibly due to a read error. The chain uses TRBV20-1 and TRBJ1-2; possible D gene TRBD1, 5 bases. The CDR3 loop spans 16 amino acids. CDR1 and CDR2 from the germline V gene are DFQATT and SNEGSKA (reference sequence). The DNA for the CDR3 is TGCTGTGCTAGAGACCCCGGGGACGGAGCCGGCGGAGGCTACACCTTC. Translating gives CCARDPGDGAGGGYTF.

The sample holds a few counts of this clonotype. This chain joins TRBV27 and TRBJ2-7, with 7 bases identical to TRBD2. Looked up from germline, CDR1 is MNHEY and CDR2 is SMNVEV (reference sequence). The CDR3 runs to 20 residues. Trimming at V came to 3 bases and at J to 6 bases, leaving 26 bases not matched to a gene. This CDR3 reads CASSFSRGSSRGTKELEQYF. In DNA, the CDR3 is TGTGCCAGCAGTTTTTCCCGCGGGAGTTCGAGAGGTACAAAGGAACTCGAGCAGTACTTC.

This clonotype was recorded a few times. The CDR3 loop reads CASSSGSAGAGNEQFF. CDR3 sequence (DNA): TGTGCCAGCAGTTCCGGATCAGCGGGAGCGGGGAATGAGCAGTTCTTC. The chain employs TRBV12-3 or TRBV12-4 and TRBJ2-1, with 8 bases identical to TRBD2. With V trimmed by 4 bases and J by 7 bases, 12 bases remained unmatched. This CDR3 is 16 amino acids long.

This clonotype was detected many times. V is TRBV10-1 and J is TRBJ2-1; 9 bases align to TRBD2. This CDR3 comprises 16 residues. After removal of 3 bases from V and 4 bases from J, the junction contained 7 bases not matched to a gene. Germline CDR1 WNHNN, CDR2 SYGVQD (reference sequence). This CDR3 is CASSDRTSAQYNEQFF. The DNA for the CDR3 is TGCGCCAGCAGTGACCGGACTAGCGCCCAATACAATGAGCAGTTCTTC.

This clonotype was recorded at least ten times. The genes are TRBV12-3 or TRBV12-4 and TRBJ2-1; 14 nucleotides align to TRBD2. V shed 7 bases, J shed 6 bases, and the junction held 11 bases outside the gene matches. This CDR3 contains 17 residues. The CDR3 here is CASIPGLAGVRGNEQFF. For the CDR3, the DNA is TGTGCCAGCATACCGGGACTAGCGGGAGTAAGGGGCAATGAGCAGTTCTTC.

This chain uses TRBV5-1 with TRBJ2-6; D possibly corresponds to TRBD1 (6 bases). The CDR3 runs 16 residues. The V and J ends lost 4 bases and 2 bases respectively, with 13 bases between them. Germline lookup yields CDR1 SGHRS and CDR2 YFSETQ. The CDR3 protein is CASSLRQGTGANVLTF. In DNA form, the CDR3 reads TGCGCCAGCAGCCTCCGCCAGGGGACTGGGGCCAACGTCCTGACTTTC. Supplemented by reference TRBV5-1 and TRBJ2-6, the full variable domain reads KAGVTQTPRYLIKTRGQQVTLSCSPISGHRSVSWYQQTPGQGLQFLFEYFSETQRNKGNFPGRFSGRQFSNSRSEMNVSTLELGDSALYLCASSLRQGTGANVLTFGAGSRLTVL.

Points on this clonotype: A much larger clone differs from this one at a single base, so this may be a read error. The chain is built from TRBV5-1 and TRBJ2-2; 8 nucleotides agree with TRBD1. Germline assignment: CDR1 SGHRS and CDR2 YFSETQ. CDR3 length: 15 residues. CDR3 DNA: TGCGCCAACAGCCAGAGGATACAGGGGGCCGGGGAGCTGTTTTTT. Protein: CANSQRIQGAGELFF. Together with reference TRBV5-1 and TRBJ2-2, the CDR3 gives the full variable domain: KAGVTQTPRYLIKTRGQQVTLSCSPISGHRSVSWYQQTPGQGLQFLFEYFSETQRNKGNFPGRFSGRQFSNSRSEMNVSTLELGDSALYLCANSQRIQGAGELFFGEGSRLTVL.

The J gene is TRBJ1-2, the V gene TRBV12-3 or TRBV12-4; TRBD1 matches at 9 bases. CDR3 length equals 14 residues. V trimming: 1 base; J trimming: 7 bases; junction bases outside the gene matches: 4. In DNA form, the CDR3 reads TGTGCCAGCAGTTTAGGACAGGGGGTGGGTGGCTACACCTTC. Its translation is CASSLGQGVGGYTF.

The CDR3 here is CASSVDIIYNEQFF. CDR3 DNA sequence: TGTGCCAGCAGTGTGGACATCATCTACAATGAGCAGTTCTTC. The V call is TRBV25-1, the J call TRBJ2-1, with TRBD1 as a possible D gene (5 bases). CDR1 is MGHDK, CDR2 SYGVNS, per germline. With 4 bases removed from V and 3 bases from J, the gap between germline ends came to 10 bases. CDR3 size: 14 residues. The full variable domain, with the rest looked up from reference TRBV25-1 and TRBJ2-1, is EADIYQTPRYLVIGTGKKITLECSQTMGHDKMYWYQQDPGMELHLIHYSYGVNSTEKGDLSSESTVSRIRTEHFPLTLESARPSHTSQYLCASSVDIIYNEQFFGPGTRLTVL.

This clonotype came up many times. V usage is TRBV18 and J usage is TRBJ1-2; TRBD1 agrees at 7 bases. This CDR3 is 16 amino acids long. V was pared by 3 bases and J by 8 bases, with 15 bases of the junction left unmatched. Germline V gives CDR1 KGHSH, CDR2 LQKENI. In DNA, the CDR3 is TGTGCCAGCTCACCTCTTCCGCCGGGACAGACTTTCGGCTACACCTTC. It codes for CASSPLPPGQTFGYTF.

In this sample, this clonotype turned up many times. The J gene is TRBJ2-2, the V gene TRBV9; D is perhaps TRBD2 (6 bases). Germline V gene data show CDR1 as SGDLS and CDR2 as YYNGEE. With 4 bases removed from V and 2 bases from J, the gap between germline ends came to 12 bases. CDR3 length: 15 residues. CDR3 DNA sequence: TGTGCCAGCAGCCCACATAGCGGTAACACCGGGGAGCTGTTTTTT. Its protein is CASSPHSGNTGELFF.

There are many counts of this clonotype. The chain recombines TRBV7-8 with TRBJ2-7; D is undetermined. With 1 base removed from V and 6 bases from J, the gap between germline ends came to 10 bases. Germline V gives CDR1 SGHVS, CDR2 FQNEAQ. This CDR3 comprises 13 residues. CDR3 bases: TGTGCCAGCAGCTTAGACAGTCTTGGCGAGCAGTACTTC. As protein: CASSLDSLGEQYF.

CDR3 nucleotide sequence: TGTGCCAGCAGCCGACGACCGGGACTAGCGGGAGGGCCTAAGGACGAGCAGTACTTC. Translating gives CASSRRPGLAGGPKDEQYF. The chain carries TRBV11-2 and TRBJ2-7; 16 positions match TRBD2. V lost 5 bases and J lost 5; bases outside the gene matches: 15. CDR1 and CDR2 from the germline V gene are SGHAT and FQNNGV. The CDR3 runs to 19 residues. The full variable domain, in which reference TRBV11-2 and TRBJ2-7 provide the parts outside the CDR3, is EAGVAQSPRYKIIEKRQSVAFWCNPISGHATLYWYQQILGQGPKLLIQFQNNGVVDDSQLPKDRFSAERLKGVDSTLKIQPAKLEDSAVYLCASSRRPGLAGGPKDEQYFGPGTRLTVT.